One sample yielded the 20 T cell receptor beta chains listed below, sequenced in a study of T cell responses to AZD1222 COVID-19 vaccine (dated by TCRdb to the early 2020s). Explained via the paper, the time point label denotes: about 28 days (+/-7) after the second vaccine dose. Receptor amplification or capture employed the immunoSEQ multiplex PCR assay. TCRdb mirrors the immuneACCESS table, restricted to in-frame sequences. Some clones are absent from its copies; in checked studies, under half trace to an unresolved V gene, and the reason for the others is unknown. The sample table holds 150,000 to 200,000 clones, of which roughly nine tenths were seen once. In total, the top ten clones hold 1% to 1.5% of the sample. The material was peripheral blood, obtained 28 days after the second AZD1222 dose. The receptor source for this set is an adult who received the AZD1222 COVID-19 vaccine.

This clone was seen a single time. The rearrangement joins TRBV6-5 to TRBJ2-3; TRBD2 might be the D (6 bases). The CDR3 is 15 amino acids. V was pared by 2 bases and J by 2 bases, with 11 bases between. The germline gives CDR1 MNHEY, CDR2 SVGAGI. CDR3 sequence reads: CASSYGTRLTDTQYF. CDR3 nucleotide sequence: TGTGCCAGCAGTTACGGGACTCGCCTCACAGATACGCAGTATTTT.

V usage is TRBV6-6 and J usage is TRBJ1-1, with D possibly TRBD1 on 5 matching bases. V lost 6 bases to trimming and J lost 7 bases, with 12 bases between them. Germline lookup yields CDR1 MNHNY and CDR2 SVGAGI (reference sequence). The CDR3 runs to 12 residues. CDR3 sequence (DNA): TGTGCCAGCAGCCGGTGGGACGGTGAAGCTTTCTTT. Translated, it gives CASSRWDGEAFF.

This chain connects TRBV19 to TRBJ1-6, with TRBD1 matching over 7 bases. This CDR3 comprises 17 residues. Germline V lookup: CDR1 LNHDA, CDR2 SQIVND (reference sequence). V gave up 6 bases and J gave up 1 base; unmatched junction bases: 9. DNA for the CDR3: TGTGCCAGTAGGCAGGGGGTGGCGATGTCCTATAATTCACCCCTCCACTTT. This encodes CASRQGVAMSYNSPLHF. The full variable domain, its missing parts supplied by reference TRBV19 and TRBJ1-6, is DGGITQSPKYLFRKEGQNVTLSCEQNLNHDAMYWYRQDPGQGLRLIYYSQIVNDFQKGDIAEGYSVSREKKESFPLTVTSAQKNPTAFYLCASRQGVAMSYNSPLHFGNGTRLTVT.

J is TRBJ1-4 and V is TRBV4-1; D possibly corresponds to TRBD1 (6 bases). Trimming took 3 bases from V and 6 from J, leaving 26 bases between them. This CDR3 has 19 residues. CDR1 and CDR2 from the germline V gene are MGHRA and YSYEKL. DNA for the CDR3: TGCGCCAGCAGCCAGGGAGTTCGTTGGAGGGGTGCAGGGGATGAAAAACTGTTTTTT. The encoded protein is CASSQGVRWRGAGDEKLFF.

CDR3 residues: CSAGGNENEKLFF. CDR3 in DNA: TGCAGCGCAGGGGGCAATGAAAATGAAAAACTGTTTTTT. The rearrangement joins TRBV29-1 to TRBJ1-4; TRBD1 aligns across 8 bases. Germline V CDR1 and CDR2: SQVTM, ANQGSEA. V lost 7 bases, J lost 5 bases, and 6 bases stayed unmatched. This CDR3 comprises 13 residues.

V usage is TRBV9 and J usage is TRBJ2-1; TRBD2 might be the D (5 bases). The V gene lost 2 bases and the J gene lost 4 bases, with 16 bases spanning the gap. Germline V lookup: CDR1 SGDLS, CDR2 YYNGEE. The CDR3 totals 16 residues. The CDR3, as DNA: TGTGCCAGCAGCGTCGGGTCCAGCGGCACTTACAATGAGCAGTTCTTC. Protein product: CASSVGSSGTYNEQFF.

The chain employs TRBV4-1 and TRBJ2-3; 8 bases fit TRBD2. This CDR3 contains 16 residues. J was trimmed by 4 bases and V by 0 bases; bases with no gene match: 6. The germline CDR1 and CDR2 sequences are MGHRA and YSYEKL. For the CDR3, the DNA is TGCGCCAGCAGCCAAGATGGGGCGGGGGGAGCAGATACGCAGTATTTT. The encoded protein is CASSQDGAGGADTQYF.

The chain is built from TRBV27 and TRBJ1-4; D ambiguous. The CDR3 sequence is 13 residues long. Trimming removed 2 bases from V and 5 bases from J, with 6 bases in between. The germline gives CDR1 MNHEY, CDR2 SMNVEV (reference sequence). CDR3 loop: CASSLVWNEKLFF. The CDR3 nucleotides read TGTGCCAGCAGTTTAGTGTGGAATGAAAAACTGTTTTTT.

The chain joins TRBV2 to TRBJ2-1, with a tentative D call TRBD1 (5 bases). CDR1 is SNHLY and CDR2 is FYNNEI in the germline V gene. The CDR3 covers 12 residues. The ends were cut back, 7 bases at V and 8 bases at J, with 12 bases in the middle. CDR3 nucleotide sequence: TGTGCCAGCATAAGGGGTGTTTATGAGCAGTTCTTC. It codes for CASIRGVYEQFF.

This chain links TRBV6-6 with TRBJ1-2; a weak D match, TRBD1 (5 bases). The V end was cut by 5 bases, the J end by 3 bases, with 16 bases between. Per the germline V gene, CDR1 is MNHNY and CDR2 is SVGAGI (reference sequence). CDR3 size: 15 residues. The CDR3 sequence: CASSLSGRADYGYTF. CDR3 coding DNA: TGTGCCAGCAGTCTCTCCGGCAGGGCGGACTATGGCTACACCTTC.

The gene calls are TRBV12-5 and TRBJ1-1, with a weak D call TRBD1 (5 bases). CDR3 length: 15 amino acids. Trimming left V 4 bases short and J 0 bases short, with 12 bases between. Germline V CDR1 and CDR2: LGHNT, FRNRAP. The CDR3 DNA sequence: TGTGCTAGTGGTTCCCCGGGGCTGATGAACACTGAAGCTTTCTTT. As protein: CASGSPGLMNTEAFF.

The chain joins TRBV27 to TRBJ1-2; D not resolved. V was trimmed by 5 bases and J by 8 bases, leaving 12 bases between them. Germline V gives CDR1 MNHEY, CDR2 SMNVEV (reference sequence). The CDR3 runs 12 residues. The CDR3 DNA reads as TGTGCCAGCAGTCGACCGGGCCGCGGCTACACCTTC. Protein sequence: CASSRPGRGYTF.

The rearrangement joins TRBV4-3 to TRBJ1-5, with D unclear. V lost 0 bases to trimming and J lost 7 bases, with 7 bases between them. Germline V gives CDR1 LGHNA, CDR2 YSLEER. The CDR3 covers 13 residues. Here the CDR3 reads CASSQDKRQPQHF. The CDR3 nucleotides read TGCGCCAGCAGCCAAGATAAGAGGCAGCCCCAGCATTTT.

The chain links TRBV28 to TRBJ2-5; either TRBD1 or TRBD2 may fit D (5 bases each). V dropped 3 bases and J dropped 5 bases, with 16 bases sitting between them. CDR1 MDHEN and CDR2 SYDVKM come from the germline V gene. This CDR3 has 15 amino acids. CDR3 region: CASSFRREYTETQYF. The DNA of the CDR3 is TGTGCCAGCAGTTTTCGCAGGGAGTATACGGAGACCCAGTACTTC.

The V and J genes are TRBV3-1 (or the pseudogene TRBV3-2) and TRBJ2-2; 12 bases match TRBD2. The CDR3 contains 17 residues. Unmatched junction bases numbered 11, after V lost 4 bases and J lost 8 bases. Looked up from germline, CDR1 is LGHDT and CDR2 is YNNKEL (reference sequence). The CDR3 nucleotides read TGTGCCAGCAGCCCTTCCCGACTAGCGGGAGTATCGGGGGAGCTGTTTTTT. It is translated as CASSPSRLAGVSGELFF.

CDR3 residues: CATSSWATNEKLFF. The CDR3 bases are TGTGCCACCAGCAGTTGGGCAACTAATGAAAAACTGTTTTTT. The rearrangement links TRBV15 to TRBJ1-4; D unresolved. CDR1 is LNHNV and CDR2 is YYDKDF in the germline V gene (reference sequence). The length of the CDR3 is 14 residues. Trimming cost V 3 bases and J 0 bases, with 5 bases left between them.

The chain carries TRBV3-1 (or the pseudogene TRBV3-2) and TRBJ2-7, with D tentatively TRBD1 (5 bases). Germline values: CDR1 LGHDT, CDR2 YNNKEL (reference sequence). Trimming left V 4 bases short and J 9 bases short, with 16 bases between. The CDR3 has 13 residues. CDR3 bases: TGTGCCAGCAGCCGGGGCGGTAAGGGGTCGCAGTACTTC. It codes for CASSRGGKGSQYF.

The gene calls are TRBV7-2 and TRBJ1-2; 7 positions match TRBD1. With V trimmed by 5 bases and J by 8 bases, 5 bases remained unmatched. This CDR3 comprises 12 residues. Germline V gene lookup returns CDR1 SGHTA and CDR2 FQGNSA. The CDR3 DNA follows: TGTGCCAGCAGCGCACAGGGGAGCGGCTACACCTTC. As protein: CASSAQGSGYTF.

This rearrangement joins TRBV11-2 to TRBJ1-1; 7 nucleotides line up with TRBD1. V lost 7 bases and J lost 4; bases outside the gene matches: 15. CDR3 length equals 16 residues. Looked up from germline, CDR1 is SGHAT and CDR2 is FQNNGV. The CDR3 DNA sequence: TGTGCCAGCACCCAGGGGGGCGCCAGGGTAGGCACTGAAGCTTTCTTT. Protein sequence: CASTQGGARVGTEAFF.

This clone was detected once. This chain connects TRBV5-6 to TRBJ2-7; 9 bases map to TRBD1. The length of the CDR3 is 14 residues. With V trimmed by 2 bases and J by 6 bases, 6 bases remained unmatched. Germline CDR1 reads SGHDT; CDR2 reads YYEEEE. The CDR3 here is CASSFPGQGIEQYF. The DNA of the CDR3 is TGTGCCAGCAGCTTTCCGGGACAGGGCATCGAGCAGTACTTC. The whole variable domain, filled in from reference TRBV5-6 and TRBJ2-7, reads DAGVTQSPTHLIKTRGQQVTLRCSPKSGHDTVSWYQQALGQGPQFIFQYYEEEERQRGNFPDRFSGHQFPNYSSELNVNALLLGDSALYLCASSFPGQGIEQYFGPGTRLTVT.